Following are 28 T cell receptor beta chains from one sample sequenced in a study of T-cell memory formation after mild COVID-19. TCRdb fed the 5' RACE reads into MiXCR, producing one record per CDR3 protein. The repertoire holds 300,000 to 400,000 distinct CDR3 sequences, with 28% as singletons. Sequencing was carried out using PBMCs or a T cell subset sorted from them (not recorded which). Source of these receptors: an adult woman who had mild COVID-19 (a few samples of this study predate the infection). Cell type and time point are not known.

This clonotype occurred a few times. V usage is TRBV29-1 and J usage is TRBJ1-1; D is uncertain. This CDR3 region has 13 residues. Trimming pared 3 bases from V and 5 bases from J, leaving 13 bases between. Germline V CDR1 and CDR2: SQVTM, ANQGSEA. CDR3 residues: CSVDEVRNTEAFF. CDR3 DNA: TGCAGCGTTGACGAGGTACGGAATACTGAAGCTTTCTTT.

This chain connects TRBV7-9 to TRBJ1-4; D unresolved. Germline CDR1 reads SEHNR; CDR2 reads FQNEAQ (reference sequence). The CDR3 loop spans 13 amino acids. The V and J ends lost 1 base and 9 bases respectively, with 9 bases between them. CDR3 loop: CASSLVIEKKLFF. CDR3 bases: TGTGCCAGCAGCTTAGTCATAGAGAAAAAACTGTTTTTT.

The rearrangement links TRBV29-1 to TRBJ2-7; D is perhaps TRBD2 (7 bases). This CDR3 has 14 residues. The germline CDR1 and CDR2 sequences are SQVTM and ANQGSEA. V was trimmed by 4 bases and J by 4 bases, leaving 17 bases between them. CDR3 amino acids: CSVGGGGESYEQYF. For the CDR3, the DNA is TGCAGCGTTGGAGGAGGGGGGGAATCGTACGAGCAGTACTTC.

The chain carries TRBV25-1 and TRBJ2-5; TRBD2 matches 8 bases. The CDR3 has 16 amino acids. V dropped 1 base and J dropped 3; count of bases not matched to a gene: 7. Germline V lookup: CDR1 MGHDK, CDR2 SYGVNS. The CDR3 loop reads CASSEFRGGFKETQYF. CDR3 DNA: TGTGCCAGCAGTGAATTTCGGGGGGGCTTCAAAGAGACCCAGTACTTC. Complete variable domain (other parts from reference TRBV25-1 and TRBJ2-5): EADIYQTPRYLVIGTGKKITLECSQTMGHDKMYWYQQDPGMELHLIHYSYGVNSTEKGDLSSESTVSRIRTEHFPLTLESARPSHTSQYLCASSEFRGGFKETQYFGPGTRLLVL.

The sample holds a few counts of this clonotype. V gene TRBV7-8 combines with J gene TRBJ2-7; 7 bases align to TRBD1. There are 15 residues in the CDR3. After removal of 8 bases from V and 2 bases from J, the junction contained 12 bases not matched to a gene. Germline-derived CDR1 and CDR2 are SGHVS and FQNEAQ. The CDR3 loop is CASAVRVQGPYEQYF. The CDR3 nucleotides are TGTGCCAGCGCCGTACGAGTACAGGGGCCCTACGAGCAGTACTTC.

A single count supports this clonotype. This chain uses TRBV28 with TRBJ2-2; possible D gene TRBD1, 6 bases. Trimming pared 11 bases from V and 2 bases from J, leaving 12 bases between. Germline CDR1 MDHEN, CDR2 SYDVKM. The CDR3 covers 13 residues. The CDR3 DNA follows: TGTGCCGCCTCGGACAGAAACACCGGGGAGCTGTTTTTT. Its protein is CAASDRNTGELFF. Together with reference TRBV28 and TRBJ2-2, the CDR3 gives the full variable domain: DVKVTQSSRYLVKRTGEKVFLECVQDMDHENMFWYRQDPGLGLRLIYFSYDVKMKEKGDIPEGYSVSREKKERFSLILESASTNQTSMYLCAASDRNTGELFFGEGSRLTVL.

This clonotype occurred many times. The rearrangement links TRBV12-3 or TRBV12-4 to TRBJ1-5; 9 nucleotides line up with TRBD1. The CDR3 is 13 residues long. Trimming removed 6 bases from V and 4 bases from J; junction bases left unmatched: 1. The CDR3 protein is CASRGQGNQPQHF. The CDR3 DNA sequence: TGTGCCAGCAGGGGACAGGGAAATCAGCCCCAGCATTTT.

This clonotype was counted a single time. This chain uses TRBV7-3 with TRBJ2-7; D gene uncertain. This CDR3 is built from 13 residues. The germline V gene encodes CDR1 SGHTA and CDR2 FQGTGA. Trimming pared 1 base from V and 3 bases from J, leaving 7 bases between. CDR3: CASSLSNLYEQYF. The CDR3 nucleotides are TGTGCCAGCAGCTTAAGCAATCTCTACGAGCAGTACTTC.

The chain recombines TRBV2 with TRBJ2-1; 10 positions match TRBD2. Trimming at V came to 10 bases and at J to 6 bases, leaving 9 bases not matched to a gene. Germline V gene sequence: CDR1 SNHLY, CDR2 FYNNEI. CDR3 length: 14 residues. In DNA form, the CDR3 reads TGTGCCAACGAACTAGCGGGGTCGGGCAATGAGCAGTTCTTC. Translating gives CANELAGSGNEQFF.

DNA of the CDR3: TGTGCCAGCAGCGTTATAAGCGGGAAGGCCCTCTACGAGCAGTACTTC. Amino acid sequence: CASSVISGKALYEQYF. The genes are TRBV13 and TRBJ2-7; 7 nucleotides line up with TRBD2. The V segment lost 5 bases and the J segment 3 bases; nucleotides outside the gene matches: 13. The CDR3 contains 16 residues. The germline V gene encodes CDR1 PRHDT and CDR2 FYEKMQ (reference sequence).

The chain joins TRBV5-1 to TRBJ1-1; TRBD1 is a possible D gene (6 bases). CDR1 and CDR2 (germline): SGHRS, YFSETQ. Deletions cut 0 bases from V and 7 bases from J, with 10 bases between. The CDR3 spans 13 residues. The CDR3 sequence: CASSLVGAGEAFF. The CDR3 coding sequence is TGCGCCAGCAGCTTGGTGGGGGCTGGTGAAGCTTTCTTT. Using reference TRBV5-1 and TRBJ1-1 for the parts outside the CDR3, the full variable domain is KAGVTQTPRYLIKTRGQQVTLSCSPISGHRSVSWYQQTPGQGLQFLFEYFSETQRNKGNFPGRFSGRQFSNSRSEMNVSTLELGDSALYLCASSLVGAGEAFFGQGTRLTVV.

The chain links TRBV30 to TRBJ2-1; a possible D gene is TRBD2 (6 bases). V was pared by 5 bases and J by 2 bases, with 13 bases between. Germline CDR1 GTSNPN, CDR2 SVGIG (reference sequence). This CDR3 is 14 amino acids long. CDR3 protein: CAWQRGTPYNEQFF. CDR3 bases: TGTGCCTGGCAGCGCGGGACCCCCTACAATGAGCAGTTCTTC.

This clonotype was seen a single time. This sequence joins TRBV12-3 or TRBV12-4 and TRBJ1-2; D gene uncertain. The CDR3 has 16 amino acids. V was shortened by 5 bases and J by 2 bases, with 18 bases between the two germline ends. In DNA, the CDR3 is TGTGCCAGCAGTCCCTTGGACTCGGCCCACAACTATGGCTACACCTTC. Translated, it gives CASSPLDSAHNYGYTF.

This clonotype was seen only a few times. The V and J genes are TRBV13 and TRBJ2-1; the match to TRBD1 covers 9 bases. The V segment lost 6 bases and the J segment 4 bases; nucleotides outside the gene matches: 4. This CDR3 has 14 amino acids. The germline V gene has CDR1 PRHDT and CDR2 FYEKMQ (reference sequence). The DNA for the CDR3 is TGTGCCAGCAGAGCAGGACAGGGGTACAATGAGCAGTTCTTC. Protein: CASRAGQGYNEQFF.

This clonotype has just a few counts. The chain recombines TRBV7-8 with TRBJ1-5; TRBD1 might be the D (5 bases). CDR3 length: 17 amino acids. The germline gives CDR1 SGHVS, CDR2 FQNEAQ. V lost 4 bases, J lost 3 bases, and 19 bases lay in between. Here the CDR3 reads CASSSGQAMALNQPQHF. In DNA form, the CDR3 reads TGTGCCAGCAGCTCTGGACAAGCGATGGCCCTCAATCAGCCCCAGCATTTT.

The chain recombines TRBV12-3 or TRBV12-4 with TRBJ1-1, with TRBD1 as a possible D gene (5 bases). This CDR3 spans 14 amino acids. With 5 bases removed from V and 5 bases from J, the gap between germline ends came to 15 bases. The CDR3 DNA follows: TGTGCCAGCAGTATCAGGGTGAGGCTTACTGAAGCTTTCTTT. The encoded protein is CASSIRVRLTEAFF.

This clonotype was detected only a few times. The chain recombines TRBV5-1 with TRBJ2-3; D gene uncertain. V was cut by 0 bases and J by 1 base, with 9 bases left in between. The CDR3 has 15 amino acids. Germline CDR1 SGHRS, CDR2 YFSETQ. CDR3 residues: CASSLELPGTDTQYF. Here the CDR3 DNA reads TGCGCCAGCAGCTTGGAACTACCAGGCACAGATACGCAGTATTTT.

The rearrangement joins TRBV7-9 to TRBJ2-5; a possible D gene is TRBD1 (5 bases). The CDR3 contains 14 residues. V dropped 6 bases and J dropped 5 bases, with 16 bases sitting between them. Germline V gene lookup returns CDR1 SEHNR and CDR2 FQNEAQ (reference sequence). The CDR3 bases are TGTGCCAGCAGACCCCCGGGTCCAGGGGAGACCCAGTACTTC. Its protein product is CASRPPGPGETQYF.

The rearrangement links TRBV29-1 to TRBJ2-7; 11 nucleotides line up with TRBD1. Germline V gene sequence: CDR1 SQVTM, CDR2 ANQGSEA. CDR3 length equals 13 residues. The ends lost 7 bases at V and 6 bases at J; junction bases unmatched: 8. CDR3 amino acids: CSARTGGPSEQYF. In DNA, the CDR3 is TGCAGCGCTCGGACAGGGGGCCCGTCCGAGCAGTACTTC.

This clonotype has just a few counts. The CDR3 DNA follows: TGTGCCACCAGTGACAGGAAGCCAGGAGAAGAGACCCAGTACTTC. Translated, it gives CATSDRKPGEETQYF. The genes are TRBV24-1 and TRBJ2-5; D unclear. The CDR3 has 15 amino acids. The V gene's germline CDR1 is KGHDR and CDR2 SFDVKD. V lost 4 bases and J 3 bases, leaving 14 bases between the germline ends.

This chain links TRBV7-6 with TRBJ2-5, with TRBD2 identical over 8 bases. The germline gives CDR1 SGHVS, CDR2 FNYEAQ. The CDR3 length is 15 residues. Trimming cost V 1 base and J 3 bases; bases outside gene matches: 4. The CDR3 sequence is CASSLGRAGEETQYF. The CDR3 DNA reads TGTGCCAGCAGCTTAGGACGAGCGGGAGAAGAGACCCAGTACTTC.

The rearrangement joins TRBV9 to TRBJ2-3; TRBD1 agrees at 9 bases. CDR1 is SGDLS, CDR2 YYNGEE, per germline. The CDR3 is 15 amino acids. Trimming at V came to 1 base and at J to 2 bases, leaving 2 bases not matched to a gene. Here the CDR3 DNA reads TGTGCCAGCAGCGTATACAGGGGGCCCACAGATACGCAGTATTTT. Its protein is CASSVYRGPTDTQYF.

The V call is TRBV12-3 or TRBV12-4, the J call TRBJ1-3, with D uncertain. V gave up 6 bases and J gave up 1 base, with 7 bases separating them. The CDR3 length is 13 residues. The CDR3 region has the DNA TGTGCCAGCAGACTGGATTCTGGAAACACCATATATTTT. Amino acids: CASRLDSGNTIYF.

CDR3 nucleotide sequence: TGTGCCAGCAGCCATCCAGCACAGGATACGCAGTATTTT. Translated: CASSHPAQDTQYF. The chain is built from TRBV7-2 and TRBJ2-3, with D hard to call. V was pared by 5 bases and J by 6 bases, with 12 bases between. Germline V gene sequence: CDR1 SGHTA, CDR2 FQGNSA. The CDR3 has 13 amino acids.

The gene calls are TRBV27 and TRBJ1-1, with D tentatively TRBD1 (5 bases). This CDR3 region has 17 residues. The V and J ends lost 1 base and 2 bases respectively, with 17 bases between them. The V gene's germline CDR1 is MNHEY and CDR2 SMNVEV (reference sequence). The CDR3 reads CASSLWGSGTGNTEAFF. The CDR3 region has the DNA TGTGCCAGCAGTTTATGGGGCTCCGGGACGGGAAACACTGAAGCTTTCTTT.

The chain combines TRBV3-1 with TRBJ2-3, with 9 nucleotides matching TRBD2. The germline V gene has CDR1 LGHDT and CDR2 YNNKEL (reference sequence). This CDR3 is built from 15 residues. Unmatched junction bases numbered 6, after V lost 4 bases and J lost 4 bases. CDR3 coding DNA: TGTGCCAGCAGCCTTAGCGGGGGCGAGGCAGATACGCAGTATTTT. Translated, it gives CASSLSGGEADTQYF.

There are many counts of this clonotype. The gene calls are TRBV5-1 and TRBJ2-7, with 8 bases lining up with TRBD1. The germline V gene encodes CDR1 SGHRS and CDR2 YFSETQ. J gave up 6 bases and V 0 bases, and 8 bases lay outside the gene matches. The CDR3 has 15 amino acids. The DNA of the CDR3 is TGCGCCAGCAGCTTGGACTATGGACAGGGAGGCGAGCAGTACTTC. Translated, it gives CASSLDYGQGGEQYF.

A few counts support this clonotype. This rearrangement joins TRBV7-2 to TRBJ2-3; 8 bases match TRBD1. J was trimmed by 6 bases and V by 1 base; bases with no gene match: 6. Germline loops: CDR1 SGHTA, CDR2 FQGNSA. The CDR3 is 15 amino acids. DNA of the CDR3: TGTGCCAGCAGCTTAGAGGGCAGGACAGGGGATACGCAGTATTTT. It specifies CASSLEGRTGDTQYF.